These T cell receptor beta chains were read from a single sample in a study of cytomegalovirus exposure and HLA in healthy donors. Data came from immunoSEQ multiplex PCR; TCRdb stores just in-frame clones and leaves some out. The top ten clones hold roughly 2.4% of a sample with around 110,000 clones, about 60% of them seen once. Sequencing input: PBMCs. Source of these receptors: a woman aged 25 to 39 in good health and CMV-seronegative. Both conserved end residues are part of each CDR3. Each record gives: CDR3 length, D gene, J gene, V gene, clone size, CDR3 protein, CDR3 DNA. D genes are given only for firm matches. Where a row states a size, it is once, few, many or the class of an expanded clone; other rows omit it.

>14|.|TRBJ1-6|TRBV6-1|.
CASRKGTVASPLHF
TGTGCCAGCAGAAAGGGGACTGTGGCTTCACCCCTCCACTTT
>15|.|TRBJ1-3|TRBV30|.
CAWSVPRYSGNTIYF
TGTGCCTGGAGTGTTCCCAGGTACTCTGGAAACACCATATATTTT
>13|.|TRBJ1-1|TRBV2|.
CASSEGANTEAFF
TGTGCCAGCAGTGAGGGGGCGAACACTGAAGCTTTCTTT
>16|.|TRBJ1-3|TRBV7-2|.
CASSPSLGNSGNTIYF
TGTGCCAGCAGTCCTAGTTTGGGTAACTCTGGAAACACCATATATTTT
>16|.|TRBJ2-1|TRBV7-9|.
CASSFPLPPLGDEQFF
TGTGCCAGCAGTTTCCCCTTGCCGCCTTTGGGCGATGAGCAGTTCTTC
>12|.|TRBJ2-7|TRBV27|.
CASREGLYEQYF
TGTGCCAGCAGGGAGGGTCTCTACGAGCAGTACTTC
>14|TRBD1|TRBJ2-7|TRBV6-1|.
CASSETGSLYEQYF
TGTGCCAGCAGTGAGACAGGGTCACTCTACGAGCAGTACTTC
>12|TRBD1|TRBJ2-7|TRBV28|few
CATSGQGYEQYF
TGTGCCACCTCCGGACAGGGTTACGAGCAGTACTTC
>15|.|TRBJ2-7|TRBV10-3|.
CAISSRLGPTSEQYF
TGTGCCATCTCTTCACGGCTTGGTCCGACTTCCGAGCAGTACTTC
>14|TRBD2|TRBJ2-7|TRBV9|.
CASSGAGGSYEQYF
TGTGCCAGCAGCGGAGCGGGAGGGTCGTACGAGCAGTACTTC
>15|TRBD2|TRBJ2-2|TRBV5-1|.
CASSLKRENTGELFF
TGCGCCAGCAGCTTGAAGCGGGAGAACACCGGGGAGCTGTTTTTT
>16|TRBD1|TRBJ1-4|TRBV5-6|.
CASSLGPGTGNEKLFF
TGTGCCAGCAGCTTGGGTCCCGGGACAGGGAATGAAAAACTGTTTTTT
>12|TRBD1|TRBJ1-5|TRBV30|.
CAWSRGSQPQHF
TGTGCCTGGAGCAGGGGGTCCCAGCCCCAGCATTTT
>15|.|TRBJ2-5|TRBV2|.
CASSKTRGEQETQYF
TGTGCCAGCAGTAAAACACGGGGTGAGCAAGAGACCCAGTACTTC
>12|TRBD2|TRBJ2-1|TRBV6-5|.
CASRGTRDEQFF
TGTGCCAGCAGAGGGACTAGGGATGAGCAGTTCTTC
>13|TRBD1|TRBJ2-5|TRBV5-1|few
CASSLQGAETQYF
TGCGCCAGCAGCTTGCAGGGGGCAGAGACCCAGTACTTC
>14|TRBD1|TRBJ1-4|TRBV19|.
CASRRTGRNEKLFF
TGTGCCAGTAGGCGGACAGGACGTAATGAAAAACTGTTTTTT
>14|.|TRBJ2-2|TRBV27|.
CASSPQINTGELFF
TGTGCCAGCAGTCCACAAATTAACACCGGGGAGCTGTTTTTT
>12|.|TRBJ2-7|TRBV29-1|.
CSVGQGIGEQYF
TGCAGCGTTGGCCAGGGGATCGGCGAGCAGTACTTC
>16|TRBD1|TRBJ1-2|TRBV2|once
CATQVGTGEPVYGYTF
TGTGCCACCCAGGTCGGGACAGGAGAACCTGTCTATGGCTACACCTTC